The rows below give T cell receptor beta chains drawn from one sample of a study of shared clonotypes between healthy human individuals. The repertoire was sequenced with immunoSEQ multiplex PCR; TCRdb's copy has only in-frame clones and lacks some. In the table there are under 2.5 million clones, around 90% of which are singletons. Material: naive CD4+ T cells from PBMCs. These TCRs come from a man between 18 and 29 years old in good health. Some clones in this sample may be carry-over from other donors' samples. CDR3s include the opening cysteine and the closing phenylalanine or tryptophan. D genes are given only for firm matches. The listing skips clone size in some rows; elsewhere it reads once, few, many or a size class.

>TRBV10-3|TRBJ2-1|.|.
CATLAGDSGNNEQFF
TGTGCCACCCTAGCCGGTGACTCCGGGAACAATGAGCAGTTCTTC
>TRBV5-6|TRBJ2-1|.|.
CASSLTHLYNEQFF
TGTGCCAGCAGCTTAACCCATCTATACAATGAGCAGTTCTTC
>TRBV12-2|TRBJ1-2|.|.
CASRSGWNNYGYTF
TGTGCAAGTCGGTCAGGGTGGAATAACTATGGCTACACCTTC
>TRBV7-9|TRBJ2-5|once|TRBD1
CASSQDRAQETQYF
TGTGCCAGCAGCCAGGACAGGGCCCAAGAGACCCAGTACTTC
>TRBV7-2|TRBJ2-1|.|.
CASSERQHNEQFF
TGTGCCAGCAGCGAACGACAGCACAATGAGCAGTTCTTC
>TRBV19|TRBJ1-2|.|TRBD1
CASSINFGTDNGYTF
TGTGCCAGTAGTATTAATTTCGGGACAGATAATGGCTACACCTTC
>TRBV7-9|TRBJ2-4|.|.
CASSEQGIRKNIQYF
TGTGCCAGCAGCGAACAAGGAATAAGGAAAAACATTCAGTACTTC
>TRBV11-3|TRBJ1-5|.|TRBD1
CASRPTGQGRNQPQHF
TGTGCCAGCAGACCCACCGGACAGGGACGGAATCAGCCCCAGCATTTT
>TRBV5-1|TRBJ2-1|.|.
CASSPIVGSSYTFGNEQFF
TGCGCCAGCAGCCCGATAGTCGGCTCTAGCTATACGTTTGGGAATGAGCAGTTCTTC
>TRBV7-3|TRBJ1-1|few|.
CASSLMRDTEAFF
TGTGCCAGCAGCTTAATGCGGGACACTGAAGCTTTCTTT
>TRBV5-1|TRBJ2-3|.|TRBD2
CASRPPRGETQYF
TGCGCCAGCAGGCCACCGCGGGGGGAGACGCAGTATTTT
>TRBV5-1|TRBJ2-3|.|TRBD2
CASSLGPREGGTDTQYF
TGCGCCAGCAGCTTGGGGCCCCGGGAGGGCGGCACAGATACGCAGTATTTT
>TRBV18|TRBJ1-1|.|.
CASSPRGHKNTEAFF
TGTGCCAGCTCACCACGGGGACACAAGAACACTGAAGCTTTCTTT
>TRBV6-1|TRBJ1-4|.|TRBD1
CASSEGTGRREKLFF
TGTGCCAGCAGTGAAGGGACAGGGCGGAGGGAAAAACTGTTTTTT
>TRBV29-1|TRBJ2-5|.|.
CSGTGLRRETQYF
TGCAGCGGGACGGGACTGAGAAGGGAGACCCAGTACTTC
>TRBV10-3|TRBJ1-1|.|.
CAISGFSEAFF
TGTGCCATCAGTGGTTTCAGTGAAGCTTTCTTT
>TRBV12-5|TRBJ2-3|.|.
CASAPSGSTDTQYF
TGTGCTAGTGCCCCAAGCGGGAGCACAGATACGCAGTATTTT
>TRBV6-6|TRBJ2-2|.|.
CASRVLHTGELFF
TGTGCCAGCAGGGTACTCCACACCGGGGAGCTGTTTTTT
>TRBV7-3|TRBJ2-2|.|.
CASSLIGVTGELFF
TGTGCCAGCAGCTTAATCGGTGTTACCGGGGAGCTGTTTTTT
>TRBV29-1|TRBJ2-4|.|.
CSAGTRGNIQYF
TGCAGCGCCGGGACCCGGGGAAACATTCAGTACTTC
>TRBV7-9|TRBJ1-2|.|.
CASRPPLGGKYGYTF
TGTGCCAGCAGACCACCTCTCGGCGGGAAATATGGCTACACCTTC
>TRBV5-1|TRBJ1-3|few|.
CASSLAVSGNTIYF
TGCGCCAGCAGCTTGGCAGTCTCTGGAAACACCATATATTTT
>TRBV19|TRBJ2-7|.|.
CASSSMGGSNEQYF
TGTGCCAGTAGTAGTATGGGGGGCAGCAACGAGCAGTACTTC
>TRBV7-8|TRBJ2-1|.|.
CASSLAGDSYNEQFF
TGTGCCAGCAGCTTAGCGGGAGACTCCTACAATGAGCAGTTCTTC
>TRBV6-1|TRBJ1-1|.|.
CASSELGRDTEAFF
TGTGCCAGCAGTGAACTGGGCAGGGACACTGAAGCTTTCTTT